Listed here are 20 T cell receptor beta chains from one sample, sequenced in a study of T-cell memory formation after mild COVID-19. TCRdb passed the 5' RACE reads through MiXCR, listing each CDR3 protein once. The sample contains a few hundred thousand distinct CDR3 sequences, roughly a fifth of which appear only once. The specimen was PBMCs or a T cell subset sorted from them (not recorded which). These receptors were collected from a man between 18 and 29 years old who had mild COVID-19 (a few samples of this study predate the infection). Cell type and time point are not known.

This clonotype occurred a few times. This chain uses TRBV2 with TRBJ1-2; the D gene is possibly TRBD1 (6 bases). Germline V gene data show CDR1 as SNHLY and CDR2 as FYNNEI. V lost 5 bases to trimming and J lost 2 bases, with 21 bases between them. This CDR3 comprises 17 residues. The CDR3 sequence: CASSNFGRGASNYGYTF. DNA for the CDR3: TGTGCCAGCAGTAACTTCGGTCGGGGGGCTTCGAACTATGGCTACACCTTC.

This clonotype was picked up a small number of times. The rearrangement uses TRBV7-9 and TRBJ2-1; TRBD1 matches 9 bases. This CDR3 has 12 residues. CDR1 SEHNR and CDR2 FQNEAQ come from the germline V gene (reference sequence). After removal of 4 bases from V and 11 bases from J, the junction contained 3 bases not matched to a gene. The CDR3 nucleotides read TGTGCCAGCAGCTCCACAGGGGGCAAGCAGTTCTTC. Translated: CASSSTGGKQFF.

The V and J genes are TRBV7-9 and TRBJ2-3, with a weak D call TRBD2 (6 bases). This CDR3 spans 16 amino acids. Germline lookup yields CDR1 SEHNR and CDR2 FQNEAQ (reference sequence). V lost 4 bases and J 0 bases, leaving 14 bases between the germline ends. CDR3 protein: CASSYAGRLSTDTQYF. CDR3 nucleotides: TGTGCCAGCAGCTATGCCGGGAGACTCAGCACAGATACGCAGTATTTT. The entire variable domain, with the rest obtained from reference TRBV7-9 and TRBJ2-3, is as follows: DTGVSQNPRHKITKRGQNVTFRCDPISEHNRLYWYRQTLGQGPEFLTYFQNEAQLEKSRLLSDRFSAERPKGSFSTLEIQRTEQGDSAMYLCASSYAGRLSTDTQYFGPGTRLTVL.

V and J are TRBV10-2 and TRBJ2-3; D gene uncertain. From germline, CDR1 is WSHSY and CDR2 SAAADI. Between the trimmed V and J ends, which lost 1 base and 7 bases, there was a span of 3 bases. The CDR3 has 11 amino acids. CDR3 coding DNA: TGCGCCAGCAGTGAGTTAAATACGCAGTATTTT. It yields the protein CASSELNTQYF.

This clonotype has more than one count but fewer than ten. The chain uses TRBV20-1 and TRBJ2-7; the D is unclear. Germline-derived CDR1 and CDR2 are DFQATT and SNEGSKA (reference sequence). V gave up 2 bases and J gave up 3 bases, with 11 bases separating them. This CDR3 comprises 13 residues. Here the CDR3 reads CSARSAADYEQYV. Here the CDR3 DNA reads TGCAGTGCTAGAAGCGCGGCTGACTACGAGCAGTACGTC.

This chain joins TRBV11-1 and TRBJ2-1; TRBD1 might be the D (8 bases). CDR3 length: 16 amino acids. V gave up 1 base and J gave up 1 base, with 11 bases separating them. CDR1 is SGHAT, CDR2 FQDESV, per germline (reference sequence). The CDR3 loop is CASSLDRGGSYNEQFF. CDR3 sequence (DNA): TGTGCCAGCAGCTTAGACAGGGGGGGATCCTACAATGAGCAGTTCTTC.

The rearrangement links TRBV4-1 to TRBJ1-1; TRBD1 matches 7 bases. V gave up 3 bases and J gave up 3 bases; unmatched junction bases: 7. Germline V gene lookup returns CDR1 MGHRA and CDR2 YSYEKL. The length of the CDR3 is 15 residues. The CDR3 loop reads CASSHRGWEDTEAFF. DNA of the CDR3: TGCGCCAGCAGCCACAGGGGGTGGGAGGACACTGAAGCTTTCTTT.

This clonotype has just a few counts. The V call is TRBV7-9, the J call TRBJ1-2; D not resolved. Germline V lookup: CDR1 SEHNR, CDR2 FQNEAQ (reference sequence). This CDR3 region has 10 residues. Trimming removed 5 bases at V and 7 bases at J, with 5 bases between. CDR3 amino acids: CASSRIGYTF. In DNA form, the CDR3 reads TGTGCCAGCAGCCGCATTGGCTACACCTTC.

J is TRBJ2-7 and V is TRBV11-2; 8 bases are a match to TRBD1. The CDR3 totals 14 residues. V gave up 2 bases and J gave up 9 bases; unmatched junction bases: 9. Germline V gene data show CDR1 as SGHAT and CDR2 as FQNNGV. The CDR3 nucleotides read TGTGCCAGCAGCTTACCGGGACAGGCCATCGGGCAGTACGTC. This sequence encodes CASSLPGQAIGQYV.

This rearrangement joins TRBV5-1 to TRBJ1-4; a weak D match, TRBD1 (5 bases). The germline CDR1 and CDR2 sequences are SGHRS and YFSETQ. The CDR3 is made up of 14 amino acids. V was trimmed by 3 bases and J by 6 bases, leaving 12 bases between them. Written as DNA, the CDR3 is TGCGCCAGCAGCTGGGGGGGGTTCGATGAAAAACTGTTTTTT. Translating gives CASSWGGFDEKLFF.

The rearrangement links TRBV4-1 to TRBJ2-7, with D tentatively TRBD1 (5 bases). V dropped 1 base and J dropped 2 bases, with 12 bases sitting between them. CDR3 length equals 15 residues. CDR1 and CDR2 from the germline V gene are MGHRA and YSYEKL. The CDR3 bases are TGCGCCAGCAGCCAAGGCCCAGGGCCGACCTACGAGCAGTACTTC. The encoded protein is CASSQGPGPTYEQYF.

The rearrangement joins TRBV7-6 to TRBJ1-1; 7 nucleotides match TRBD1. Per the germline V gene, CDR1 is SGHVS and CDR2 is FNYEAQ. The CDR3 spans 14 residues. With 4 bases clipped from V and 3 bases from J, the junction kept 5 bases outside the gene matches. The CDR3 here is CASSSTQGYTEAFF. For the CDR3, the DNA is TGTGCCAGCAGCTCAACACAGGGGTACACTGAAGCTTTCTTT. The whole variable domain, filled in from reference TRBV7-6 and TRBJ1-1, reads GAGVSQSPRYKVTKRGQDVALRCDPISGHVSLYWYRQALGQGPEFLTYFNYEAQQDKSGLPNDRFSAERPEGSISTLTIQRTEQRDSAMYRCASSSTQGYTEAFFGQGTRLTVV.

This sequence joins TRBV30 and TRBJ2-5; perhaps D is TRBD1 or TRBD2 (5 bases each). This CDR3 spans 14 amino acids. The germline V gene has CDR1 GTSNPN and CDR2 SVGIG (reference sequence). V was pared by 6 bases and J by 3 bases, with 17 bases between. CDR3 nucleotide sequence: TGTGCCTGCCAACTAGGGGCGGAGAAAGAGACCCAGTACTTC. This encodes CACQLGAEKETQYF. Full variable domain (missing parts from reference TRBV30 and TRBJ2-5): SQTIHQWPATLVQPVGSPLSLECTVEGTSNPNLYWYRQAAGRGLQLLFYSVGIGQISSEVPQNLSASRPQDRQFILSSKKLLLSDSGFYLCACQLGAEKETQYFGPGTRLLVL.

The rearrangement uses TRBV5-1 and TRBJ2-5; 8 bases are a match to TRBD1. The junction had 9 bases not matched to a gene; V was cut back by 4 bases and J by 1 base. The germline V gene encodes CDR1 SGHRS and CDR2 YFSETQ. The CDR3 is 16 amino acids. CDR3 bases: TGCGCCAGCAGCATGGATCCGGGACAGGCCCAAGAGACCCAGTACTTC. Translation: CASSMDPGQAQETQYF. Complete variable domain (other parts from reference TRBV5-1 and TRBJ2-5): KAGVTQTPRYLIKTRGQQVTLSCSPISGHRSVSWYQQTPGQGLQFLFEYFSETQRNKGNFPGRFSGRQFSNSRSEMNVSTLELGDSALYLCASSMDPGQAQETQYFGPGTRLLVL.

This clonotype was detected only a few times. The DNA of the CDR3 is TGCAGTGCTAGAAAGGGACAGGAGAACACTGAAGCTTTCTTT. This gives the protein CSARKGQENTEAFF. V is TRBV20-1 and J is TRBJ1-1; the match to TRBD1 covers 8 bases. CDR1 and CDR2 from the germline V gene are DFQATT and SNEGSKA (reference sequence). With 2 bases clipped from V and 1 base from J, the junction kept 3 bases outside the gene matches. This CDR3 has 14 amino acids.

The chain uses TRBV28 and TRBJ2-1; 7 bases line up with TRBD2. There are 16 residues in the CDR3. Germline loops: CDR1 MDHEN, CDR2 SYDVKM. V lost 3 bases to trimming and J lost 4 bases; unmatched junction nucleotides: 9. DNA for the CDR3: TGTGCCAGCAGTTTCGGCACGGAGCGGGGTTACAATGAGCAGTTCTTC. It encodes CASSFGTERGYNEQFF.

This clonotype was found a few times. The chain employs TRBV7-2 and TRBJ1-2; 7 bases match TRBD1. The CDR3 runs 14 residues. Germline V lookup: CDR1 SGHTA, CDR2 FQGNSA. V lost 5 bases, J lost 4 bases, and 7 bases stayed unmatched. CDR3 sequence: CASSAGTVTYGYTF. The CDR3 region has the DNA TGTGCCAGCAGCGCCGGGACAGTAACCTATGGCTACACCTTC.

There are a few counts of this clonotype. The rearrangement joins TRBV7-9 to TRBJ1-5; unclear D gene. Germline assignment: CDR1 SEHNR and CDR2 FQNEAQ (reference sequence). This CDR3 spans 14 amino acids. Trimming pared 3 bases from V and 5 bases from J, leaving 11 bases between. The CDR3 coding sequence is TGTGCCAGCAGCTTGGAGGCAGAAGATCAGCCCCAGCATTTT. Translating it yields CASSLEAEDQPQHF.

There are a few counts of this clonotype. This rearrangement joins TRBV2 to TRBJ1-1, with D perhaps TRBD1 (5 bases). Trimming removed 7 bases at V and 0 bases at J, with 9 bases between. The CDR3 loop spans 13 amino acids. CDR1 is SNHLY and CDR2 is FYNNEI in the germline V gene. The CDR3 coding sequence is TGTGCCAGCACTGACAGAATGAACACTGAAGCTTTCTTT. Translating it yields CASTDRMNTEAFF.

CDR3 bases: TGTGCCAGCAGAGCAGACAGATACTATGGCTACACCTTC. This encodes CASRADRYYGYTF. The chain combines TRBV6-2 or TRBV6-3 with TRBJ1-2; TRBD1 might be the D (5 bases). The CDR3 sequence is 13 residues long. Germline CDR1 and CDR2: MNHEY and SVGEGT. Trimming cost V 6 bases and J 3 bases, with 11 bases left between them.